The sequence of this T cell receptor beta chain was determined in a study of shared T cell receptors in the human thymus. The germline V and J ends were trimmed by 1 base and 0 bases, with 10 bases remaining between them. Germline lookup yields CDR1 SGHDN and CDR2 FVKESK. This CDR3 contains 16 residues. The method was immunoSEQ multiplex PCR; TCRdb's version includes in-frame clones alone and lacks a portion of them. The sample lists under 700,000 clones, 75% to 85% occurring once. The same specimen was also included in a second study, on human thymus T cells. Per that study: There appeared to be biased usage of V and J genes in thymic and blood repertoires.

Material for sequencing was thymocytes. This clonotype originated in a boy under three years old with a congenital heart defect. V and J are TRBV14 and TRBJ2-1, with D tentatively TRBD2 (5 bases). CDR3 residues: CASSQGKTTSYNEQFF. The DNA for the CDR3 is TGTGCCAGCAGCCAAGGGAAGACTACCTCCTACAATGAGCAGTTCTTC.